The 6 T cell receptor beta chains presented below share a single source sample, sequenced in a study of T cells after yellow fever vaccination. TCRdb re-called the 5' RACE reads through MiXCR, storing one row per CDR3 protein. The repertoire holds some 350,000 distinct CDR3 sequences, with approximately 3.9% as singletons. The sample in question was PBMCs, obtained 5 days after the yellow fever booster vaccination. These TCRs come from a man aged 18 to 30 who received the YFV17D yellow fever vaccine.

This clonotype turned up a few times. Here the CDR3 DNA reads TGTGCCAGCAGCTTTATACCGGGACAGCCCTACGAGCAGTACGTC. This codes for CASSFIPGQPYEQYV. V and J are TRBV7-3 and TRBJ2-7; 7 nucleotides agree with TRBD1. CDR1 and CDR2 from the germline V gene are SGHTA and FQGTGA. This CDR3 contains 15 residues. Trimming took 3 bases from V and 2 from J; bases not matched to a gene: 7.

This clonotype was picked up many times. The chain carries TRBV5-1 and TRBJ2-7, with 8 bases identical to TRBD1. The CDR3 consists of 14 residues. Losses at the gene ends were 4 bases for V and 5 bases for J; bases not matched to a gene: 8. Germline V lookup: CDR1 SGHRS, CDR2 YFSETQ. The CDR3 is CASSVGTTGDEQYV. The CDR3 region has the DNA TGCGCCAGCAGCGTTGGAACGACAGGGGACGAGCAGTACGTC.

In this sample, this clonotype turned up a few times. J is TRBJ1-2 and V is TRBV6-2 or TRBV6-3; TRBD1 is a possible D gene (5 bases). CDR1 and CDR2 from the germline V gene are MNHEY and SVGEGT. V was shortened by 1 base and J by 4 bases, with 13 bases between the two germline ends. This CDR3 contains 15 residues. This chain's CDR3 is CASSYFGARGYGYTF. In DNA, the CDR3 is TGTGCCAGCAGTTACTTCGGGGCCCGAGGCTATGGCTACACCTTC.

The chain combines TRBV7-9 with TRBJ2-1, with D possibly being TRBD1 or TRBD2 (5 bases each). CDR1 SEHNR and CDR2 FQNEAQ come from the germline V gene (reference sequence). The CDR3 runs to 13 residues. V lost 5 bases, J lost 10 bases, and 15 bases lay in between. The chain's CDR3 is CASSRILGAEQFF. The CDR3 bases are TGTGCCAGCAGCCGGATACTAGGGGCCGAGCAGTTCTTC.

The CDR3 coding sequence is TGTGCCAGCACCACCCGAGGCTCTGGGACCCAGTACTTC. Its translation: CASTTRGSGTQYF. The gene calls are TRBV27 and TRBJ2-5; the D is unclear. The ends were cut back, 7 bases at V and 7 bases at J, with 16 bases in the middle. This CDR3 has 13 residues. Germline V gene sequence: CDR1 MNHEY, CDR2 SMNVEV (reference sequence).

There are many counts of this clonotype. The rearrangement joins TRBV9 to TRBJ1-1; D is uncertain. CDR3 length: 14 residues. CDR1 is SGDLS and CDR2 is YYNGEE in the germline V gene. V was trimmed by 0 bases and J by 1 base, leaving 7 bases between them. The CDR3 loop is CASSVEGQNTEAFF. In DNA form, the CDR3 reads TGTGCCAGCAGCGTAGAGGGTCAGAACACTGAAGCTTTCTTT. Supplemented by reference TRBV9 and TRBJ1-1, the full variable domain reads DSGVTQTPKHLITATGQRVTLRCSPRSGDLSVYWYQQSLDQGLQFLIQYYNGEERAKGNILERFSAQQFPDLHSELNLSSLELGDSALYFCASSVEGQNTEAFFGQGTRLTVV.